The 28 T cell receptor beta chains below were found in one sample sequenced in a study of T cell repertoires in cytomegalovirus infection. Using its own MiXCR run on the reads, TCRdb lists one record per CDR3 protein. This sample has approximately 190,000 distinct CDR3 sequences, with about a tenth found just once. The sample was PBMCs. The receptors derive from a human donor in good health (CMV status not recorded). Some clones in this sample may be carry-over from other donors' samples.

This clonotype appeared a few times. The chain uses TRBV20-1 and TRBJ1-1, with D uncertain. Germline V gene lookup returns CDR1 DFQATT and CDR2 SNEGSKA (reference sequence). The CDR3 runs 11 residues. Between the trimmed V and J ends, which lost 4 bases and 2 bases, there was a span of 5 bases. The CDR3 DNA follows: TGCAGTGCTAAGAAAAACACTGAAGCTTTCTTT. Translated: CSAKKNTEAFF.

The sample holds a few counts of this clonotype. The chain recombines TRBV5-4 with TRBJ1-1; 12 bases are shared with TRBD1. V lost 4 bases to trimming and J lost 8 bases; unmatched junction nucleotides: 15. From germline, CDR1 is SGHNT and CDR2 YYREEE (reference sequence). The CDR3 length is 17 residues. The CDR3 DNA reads TGTGCCAGCAGCAGAGGCGGGACAGGGGGCAGCGACTCCGAAGCTTTCTTT. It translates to CASSRGGTGGSDSEAFF. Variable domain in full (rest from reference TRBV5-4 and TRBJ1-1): ETGVTQSPTHLIKTRGQQVTLRCSSQSGHNTVSWYQQALGQGPQFIFQYYREEENGRGNFPPRFSGLQFPNYSSELNVNALELDDSALYLCASSRGGTGGSDSEAFFGQGTRLTVV.

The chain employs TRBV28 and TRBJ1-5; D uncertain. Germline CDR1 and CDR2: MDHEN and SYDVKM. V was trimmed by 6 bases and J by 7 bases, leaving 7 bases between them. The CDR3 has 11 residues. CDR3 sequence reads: CASSWKQPQHF. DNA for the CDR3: TGTGCCAGCAGCTGGAAGCAGCCCCAGCATTTT.

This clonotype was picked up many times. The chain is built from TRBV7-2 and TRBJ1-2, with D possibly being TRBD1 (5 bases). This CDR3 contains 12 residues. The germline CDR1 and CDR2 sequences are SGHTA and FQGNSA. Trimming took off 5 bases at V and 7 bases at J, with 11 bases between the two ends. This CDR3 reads CASSQQGGGYTF. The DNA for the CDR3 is TGTGCCAGCAGCCAGCAGGGTGGTGGCTACACCTTC.

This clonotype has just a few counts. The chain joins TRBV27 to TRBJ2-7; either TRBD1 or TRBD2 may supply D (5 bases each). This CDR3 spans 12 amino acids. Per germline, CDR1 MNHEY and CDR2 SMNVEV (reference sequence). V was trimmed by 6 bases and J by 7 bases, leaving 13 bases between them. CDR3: CASRTGLREQYF. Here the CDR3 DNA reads TGTGCCAGCAGAACGGGGCTCCGGGAGCAGTACTTC.

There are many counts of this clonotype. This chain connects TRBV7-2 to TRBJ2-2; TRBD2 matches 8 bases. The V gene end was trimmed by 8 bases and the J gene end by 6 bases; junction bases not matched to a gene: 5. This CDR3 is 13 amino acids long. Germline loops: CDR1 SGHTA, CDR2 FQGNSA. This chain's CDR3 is CASEKAGAGELFF. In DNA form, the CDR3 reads TGTGCCAGCGAAAAAGCGGGGGCCGGGGAGCTGTTTTTT.

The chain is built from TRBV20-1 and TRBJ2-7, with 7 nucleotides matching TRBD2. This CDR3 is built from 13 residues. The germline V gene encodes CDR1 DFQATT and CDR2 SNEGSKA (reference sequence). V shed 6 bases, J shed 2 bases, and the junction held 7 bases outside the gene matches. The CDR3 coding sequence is TGCAGTGCAGAAGCGGGACTAACCTACGAGCAGTACTTC. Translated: CSAEAGLTYEQYF.

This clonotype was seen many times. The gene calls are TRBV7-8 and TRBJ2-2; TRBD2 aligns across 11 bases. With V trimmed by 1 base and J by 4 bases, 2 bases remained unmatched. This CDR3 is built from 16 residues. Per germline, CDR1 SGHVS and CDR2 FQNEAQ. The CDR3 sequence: CASSLVAGGPTGELFF. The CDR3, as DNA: TGTGCCAGCAGCTTAGTAGCGGGAGGGCCCACCGGGGAGCTGTTTTTT.

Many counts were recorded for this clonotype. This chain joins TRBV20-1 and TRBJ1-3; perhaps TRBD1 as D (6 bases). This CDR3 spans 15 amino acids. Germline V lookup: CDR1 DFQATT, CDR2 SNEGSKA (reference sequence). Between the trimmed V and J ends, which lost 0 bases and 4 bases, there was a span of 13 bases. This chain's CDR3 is CSARDSRGSGNTIYF. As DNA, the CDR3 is TGCAGTGCTAGAGATAGCAGGGGATCAGGAAACACCATATATTTT.

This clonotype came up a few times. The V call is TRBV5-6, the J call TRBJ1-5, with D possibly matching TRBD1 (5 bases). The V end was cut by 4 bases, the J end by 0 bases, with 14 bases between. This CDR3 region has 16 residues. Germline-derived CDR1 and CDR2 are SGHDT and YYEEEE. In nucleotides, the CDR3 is TGTGCCAGCAGCCTTTGGGCAGGGAATAGCAATCAGCCCCAGCATTTT. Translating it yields CASSLWAGNSNQPQHF.

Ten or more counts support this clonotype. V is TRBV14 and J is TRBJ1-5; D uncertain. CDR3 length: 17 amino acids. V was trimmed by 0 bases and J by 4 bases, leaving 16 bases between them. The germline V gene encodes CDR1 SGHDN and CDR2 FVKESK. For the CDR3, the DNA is TGTGCCAGCAGCCAAGATTTAGAGGACGGAGGGAATCAGCCCCAGCATTTT. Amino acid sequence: CASSQDLEDGGNQPQHF.

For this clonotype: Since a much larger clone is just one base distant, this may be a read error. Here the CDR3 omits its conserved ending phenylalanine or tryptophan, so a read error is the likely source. CDR3 in amino acids: CASSLRTSGIGEQFL. DNA of the CDR3: TGTGCCAGCAGCCTAAGGACTAGCGGGATAGGTGAGCAGTTCCTC. The V gene is TRBV7-6, the J gene TRBJ2-1; TRBD2 matches at 12 bases. Germline trimming cut 5 bases from V and 9 bases from J; bases unmatched to any gene: 8. This CDR3 is 15 amino acids long. Germline loops: CDR1 SGHVS, CDR2 FNYEAQ.

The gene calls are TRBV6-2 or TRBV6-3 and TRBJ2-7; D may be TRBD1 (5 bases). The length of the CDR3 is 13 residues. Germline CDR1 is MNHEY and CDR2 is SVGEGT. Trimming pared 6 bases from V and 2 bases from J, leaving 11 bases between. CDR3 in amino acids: CASRLRGTYEQYF. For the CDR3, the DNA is TGTGCCAGCAGGCTTAGGGGAACCTACGAGCAGTACTTC.

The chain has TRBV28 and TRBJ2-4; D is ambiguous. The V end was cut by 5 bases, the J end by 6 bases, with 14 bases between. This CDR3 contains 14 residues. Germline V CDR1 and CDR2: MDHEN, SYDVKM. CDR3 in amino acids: CASSPLHGLNIQYF. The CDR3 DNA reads TGTGCCAGCAGTCCATTGCATGGATTAAACATTCAGTACTTC.

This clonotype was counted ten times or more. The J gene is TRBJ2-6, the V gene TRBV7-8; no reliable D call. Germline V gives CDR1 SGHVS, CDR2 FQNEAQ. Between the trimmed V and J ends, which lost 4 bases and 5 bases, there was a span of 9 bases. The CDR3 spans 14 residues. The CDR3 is CASSSVRRANVLTF. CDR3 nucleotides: TGTGCCAGCAGCTCCGTCCGGAGGGCCAACGTCCTGACTTTC.

CDR3 in amino acids: CASSLTQGGKTQYF. The CDR3 DNA reads TGTGCCAGCAGCTTAACCCAGGGTGGTAAGACCCAGTACTTC. The chain recombines TRBV11-2 with TRBJ2-5; a weak D match, TRBD1 (5 bases). The CDR3 sequence is 14 residues long. Germline CDR1 SGHAT, CDR2 FQNNGV. Trimming pared 2 bases from V and 6 bases from J, leaving 13 bases between.

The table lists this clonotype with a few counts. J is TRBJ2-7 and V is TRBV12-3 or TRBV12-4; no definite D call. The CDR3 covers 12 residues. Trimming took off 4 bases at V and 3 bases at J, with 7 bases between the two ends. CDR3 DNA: TGTGCCAGCAGTTCTTATTTCTACGAGCAGTACTTC. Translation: CASSSYFYEQYF.

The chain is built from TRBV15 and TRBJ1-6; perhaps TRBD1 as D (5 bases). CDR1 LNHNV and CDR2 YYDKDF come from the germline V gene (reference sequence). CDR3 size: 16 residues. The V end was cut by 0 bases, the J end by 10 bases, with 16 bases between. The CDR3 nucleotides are TGTGCCACCAGCAGAGATTATGGGCAGGGAGACTCACCCCTCCACTTT. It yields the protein CATSRDYGQGDSPLHF. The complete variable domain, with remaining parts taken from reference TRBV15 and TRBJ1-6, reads DAMVIQNPRYQVTQFGKPVTLSCSQTLNHNVMYWYQQKSSQAPKLLFHYYDKDFNNEADTPDNFQSRRPNTSFCFLDIRSPGLGDTAMYLCATSRDYGQGDSPLHFGNGTRLTVT.

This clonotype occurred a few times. CDR3 amino acids: CASGTGTKPQHF. In nucleotides, the CDR3 is TGTGCCAGCGGGACAGGGACAAAGCCCCAGCATTTT. The rearrangement links TRBV12-3 or TRBV12-4 to TRBJ1-5; 9 bases fit TRBD1. The length of the CDR3 is 12 residues. Unmatched junction bases numbered 4, after V lost 8 bases and J lost 8 bases.

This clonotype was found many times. CDR3 residues: CASSPPTGRDYGYTF. The CDR3 region has the DNA TGTGCCAGCAGCCCCCCGACAGGGAGAGACTATGGCTACACCTTC. The genes are TRBV7-2 and TRBJ1-2; 7 bases line up with TRBD1. The CDR3 has 15 residues. Germline CDR1 SGHTA, CDR2 FQGNSA. V gave up 5 bases and J gave up 3 bases; unmatched junction bases: 9.

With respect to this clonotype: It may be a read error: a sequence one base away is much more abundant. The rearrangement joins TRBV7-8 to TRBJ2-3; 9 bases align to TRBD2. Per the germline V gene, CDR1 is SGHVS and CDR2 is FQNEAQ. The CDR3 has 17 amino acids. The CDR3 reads CDSSLARLADHTDTQYF. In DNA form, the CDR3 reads TGTGACAGCAGCTTAGCGAGACTAGCGGATCACACAGATACGCAGTATTTT.

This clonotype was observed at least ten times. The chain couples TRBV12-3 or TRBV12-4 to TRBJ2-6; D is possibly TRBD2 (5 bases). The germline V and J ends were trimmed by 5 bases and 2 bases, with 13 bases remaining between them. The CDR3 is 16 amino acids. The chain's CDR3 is CASSLRLGTGANVLTF. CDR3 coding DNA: TGTGCCAGCAGTCTAAGGCTCGGGACTGGGGCCAACGTCCTGACTTTC.

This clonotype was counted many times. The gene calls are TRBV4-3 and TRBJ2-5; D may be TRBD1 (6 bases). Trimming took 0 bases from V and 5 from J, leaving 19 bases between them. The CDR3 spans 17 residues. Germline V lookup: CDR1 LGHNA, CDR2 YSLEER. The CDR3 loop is CASSQDRDTGWMETQYF. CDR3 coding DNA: TGCGCCAGCAGCCAAGACCGGGACACGGGCTGGATGGAGACCCAGTACTTC.

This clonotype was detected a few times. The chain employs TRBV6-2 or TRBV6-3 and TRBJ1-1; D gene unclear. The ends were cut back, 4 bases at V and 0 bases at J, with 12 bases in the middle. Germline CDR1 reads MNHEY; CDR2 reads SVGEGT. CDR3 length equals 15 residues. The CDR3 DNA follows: TGTGCCAGCAGTTTACTGACGGCTATGAACACTGAAGCTTTCTTT. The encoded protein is CASSLLTAMNTEAFF.

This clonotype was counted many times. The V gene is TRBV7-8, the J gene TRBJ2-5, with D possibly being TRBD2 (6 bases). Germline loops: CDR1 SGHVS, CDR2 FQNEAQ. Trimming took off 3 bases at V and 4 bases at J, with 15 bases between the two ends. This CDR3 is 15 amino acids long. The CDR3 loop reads CASSFGRERSETQYF. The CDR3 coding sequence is TGTGCCAGCAGCTTTGGGCGGGAAAGATCAGAGACCCAGTACTTC.

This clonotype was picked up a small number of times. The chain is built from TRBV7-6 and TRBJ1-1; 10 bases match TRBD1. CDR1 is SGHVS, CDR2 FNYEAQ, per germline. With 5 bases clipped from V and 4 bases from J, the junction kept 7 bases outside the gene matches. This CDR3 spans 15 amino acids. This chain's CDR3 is CASSPIRQGATEAFF. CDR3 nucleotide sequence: TGTGCCAGCAGCCCCATTCGACAGGGGGCCACTGAAGCTTTCTTT.

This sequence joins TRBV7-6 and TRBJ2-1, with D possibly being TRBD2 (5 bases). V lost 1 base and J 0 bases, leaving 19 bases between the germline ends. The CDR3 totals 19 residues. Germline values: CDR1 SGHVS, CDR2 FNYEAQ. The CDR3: CASSLVLAAGTFSYNEQFF. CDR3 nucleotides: TGTGCCAGCAGCTTAGTGCTGGCCGCGGGTACTTTCTCCTACAATGAGCAGTTCTTC.

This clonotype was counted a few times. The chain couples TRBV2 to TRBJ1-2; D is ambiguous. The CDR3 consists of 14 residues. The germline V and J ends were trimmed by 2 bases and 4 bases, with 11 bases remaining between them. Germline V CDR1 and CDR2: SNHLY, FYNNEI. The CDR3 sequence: CASSEIRVSYGYTF. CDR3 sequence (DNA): TGTGCCAGCAGTGAAATTCGGGTATCCTATGGCTACACCTTC.